Listed below are T cell receptor beta chains from one sample, sequenced in a study of early T cells in non-severe SARS-CoV-2 infection. TCRdb called the 5' RACE reads again in MiXCR, with one record for every CDR3 protein. Among around 60,000 distinct CDR3 sequences listed, around 20% were seen once. This material consisted of whole blood, taken at baseline. Receptor source: an adult who was a healthcare worker with PCR-confirmed SARS-CoV-2 infection or an uninfected control (not recorded which). Both conserved end residues are part of each CDR3. A D gene is named only where the DNA matches it firmly. Expanded clones get a size class; other rows say once, few or many, or leave the size out.

few TRBD1 TRBJ2-7 TRBV27 CASSLGQGRVYEQYF TGTGCCAGCAGTCTCGGACAGGGGAGAGTCTACGAGCAGTACTTC
few TRBD1 TRBJ2-1 TRBV7-9 CASSLGQGALDEQFF TGTGCCAGCAGCTTAGGACAGGGGGCTTTGGATGAGCAGTTCTTC
NA NA TRBJ1-6 TRBV27 CASSRNNSPLHF TGTGCCAGCAGCAGAAATAATTCACCCCTCCACTTT
few NA TRBJ2-3 TRBV5-4 CASSPQSTDTQYF TGTGCCAGCAGCCCGCAGAGCACAGATACGCAGTATTTT
few NA TRBJ1-5 TRBV20-1 CSARDFPGAGNQPQHF TGCAGTGCTAGAGATTTTCCAGGGGCAGGTAATCAGCCCCAGCATTTT
few TRBD2 TRBJ2-3 TRBV6-6 CATHLYAGVTTDTQYF TGTGCCACCCATTTGTATGCGGGGGTTACCACAGATACGCAGTATTTT
many NA TRBJ2-2 TRBV25-1 CASSVSLPAGAGELFF TGTGCCAGCAGTGTCTCCCTCCCCGCCGGGGCCGGGGAGCTGTTTTTT
few NA TRBJ2-1 TRBV24-1 CATSDGSRFNEQFF TGTGCCACCAGTGACGGGAGTAGGTTTAATGAGCAGTTCTTC
few TRBD2 TRBJ2-7 TRBV5-6 CASSLEGTSGNYEQYF TGTGCCAGCAGCTTGGAGGGGACTAGCGGCAACTACGAGCAGTACTTC
NA NA TRBJ2-7 TRBV11-2 CASGRGYEQYF TGTGCCAGCGGCCGGGGGTACGAGCAGTACTTC
once TRBD1 TRBJ2-7 TRBV6-6 CASRQTGGAAYEQYF TGTGCCAGCAGGCAGACAGGGGGCGCCGCCTACGAGCAGTACTTC
few NA TRBJ1-6 TRBV20-1 CSASYISGTPNSPLHF TGCAGTGCTAGTTACATTAGTGGGACACCTAATTCACCCCTCCACTTT
once NA TRBJ2-7 TRBV5-5 CASTLSGVRYEQYF TGTGCCAGCACCCTCTCAGGGGTTCGGTACGAGCAGTACTTC
few NA TRBJ1-2 TRBV7-6 CASSTGQSGYTF TGTGCCAGCAGCACCGGACAGTCAGGCTACACCTTC
NA NA TRBJ1-5 TRBV9 CASIRQPQHF TGTGCCAGCATTAGACAGCCCCAGCATTTT
NA TRBD1 TRBJ1-4 TRBV12-3/TRBV12-4 CASSLAGTVATNEKLFF TGTGCCAGCAGTTTAGCCGGGACAGTAGCAACTAATGAAAAACTGTTTTTT
NA TRBD2 TRBJ2-7 TRBV10-2 CASSDSGGATYEQYF TGCGCCAGCAGTGACAGCGGGGGGGCCACATACGAGCAGTACTTC
many NA TRBJ2-1 TRBV29-1 CSAEGRASYNEQFF TGCAGCGCCGAGGGCAGGGCTTCCTACAATGAGCAGTTCTTC
few TRBD1 TRBJ2-7 TRBV11-2 CASSTQTGIYEQYF TGTGCCAGCAGCACCCAGACAGGGATCTACGAGCAGTACTTC
NA NA TRBJ1-6 TRBV11-2 CASSLRNAGTYSPLHF TGTGCCAGCAGCTTAAGGAACGCAGGGACTTATTCACCCCTCCACTTT
NA NA TRBJ2-2 TRBV19 CASSTKGPQGTPGELFF TGTGCCAGTAGTACCAAGGGGCCTCAGGGAACGCCCGGGGAGCTGTTTTTT
many NA TRBJ1-1 TRBV4-2 CASSLIREDTEAFF TGTGCCAGCAGCCTGATAAGGGAAGACACTGAAGCTTTCTTT
NA TRBD1 TRBJ2-7 TRBV14 CASSQAGTGIYEQYF TGTGCCAGCAGCCAAGCAGGGACAGGGATTTACGAGCAGTACTTC
NA NA TRBJ1-1 TRBV29-1 CSVDLGAYTEAFF TGCAGCGTTGATTTGGGGGCATACACTGAAGCTTTCTTT
NA TRBD2 TRBJ2-4 TRBV27 CVSTSRTRLAKNIQYF TGTGTCAGCACCTCCCGGACTAGACTAGCCAAAAACATTCAGTACTTC
many NA TRBJ2-7 TRBV2 CASSGSSRERAPYEQYF TGTGCCAGCAGCGGTTCCTCTAGGGAGCGGGCCCCCTACGAGCAGTACTTC
few TRBD2 TRBJ2-1 TRBV20-1 CSVITSGSSYNEQFF TGCAGTGTTATCACTAGCGGGAGTTCCTACAATGAGCAGTTCTTC
few TRBD1 TRBJ2-7 TRBV7-2 CASSLGQPPNEQYF TGTGCCAGCAGCTTGGGACAGCCTCCCAACGAGCAGTACTTC
few TRBD2 TRBJ2-7 TRBV27 CASMFSSGTYEQYF TGTGCCAGCATGTTTTCTAGCGGAACCTACGAGCAGTACTTC
few TRBD1 TRBJ2-3 TRBV4-3 CASSQNQGAGTDTQYF TGCGCCAGCAGCCAAAATCAGGGGGCTGGGACAGATACGCAGTATTTT
many TRBD1 TRBJ2-3 TRBV4-3 CASSQSMRPGQVSDTQYF TGCGCCAGCAGCCAATCTATGCGACCGGGACAGGTTTCAGATACGCAGTATTTT
NA TRBD2 TRBJ2-2 TRBV5-1 CASSPIAGEYGGELFF TGCGCCAGCAGCCCCATCGCGGGAGAGTATGGCGGGGAGCTGTTTTTT
NA TRBD1 TRBJ1-5 TRBV12-3/TRBV12-4 CASRRDSLSNQPQHF TGTGCCAGCAGGAGGGACAGCCTGAGCAATCAGCCCCAGCATTTT
NA TRBD1 TRBJ2-3 TRBV7-2 CASSPVSSGQGSDTQYF TGTGCCAGCAGCCCTGTCTCATCGGGACAGGGTTCAGATACGCAGTATTTT
few NA TRBJ1-6 TRBV5-1 CASSLEGTNSPLHF TGCGCCAGCAGCTTGGAAGGTACCAATTCACCCCTCCACTTT
few NA TRBJ2-7 TRBV6-5 CASSYSYDPSYEQYF TGTGCCAGCAGTTACTCTTACGATCCATCCTACGAGCAGTACTTC
NA NA TRBJ2-1 TRBV7-9 CASSARGEEQFF TGTGCCAGCAGCGCGAGAGGGGAAGAGCAGTTCTTC
many TRBD2 TRBJ2-2 TRBV5-6 CASSLGLAGTGELFF TGTGCCAGCAGCTTGGGACTAGCTGGCACCGGGGAGCTGTTTTTT
NA NA TRBJ2-7 TRBV28 CASSPGPKQYF TGTGCCAGCAGCCCAGGACCGAAGCAGTACTTC
once TRBD2 TRBJ2-1 TRBV10-3 CAISAGLADHSEQFF TGTGCCATCAGCGCGGGACTAGCGGACCACAGCGAGCAGTTCTTC